This T cell receptor (beta chain) stems from a study of T-cell memory formation after mild COVID-19. Background on the study: Across donors, TCR clusters were largely donor specific. Study-wide findings and caveats: Most CD4+ clones that shrank were in CM and EM, while CD8+ ones turned up in EMRA.

TCRdb passed the 5' RACE reads through MiXCR, listing each CDR3 protein once. The profile shows about 400,000 distinct CDR3 sequences, under 25% of them singletons. This clonotype was found a few times. The antigen is unknown. CDR3 length: 11 amino acids. Germline V gene data show CDR1 as DFQATT and CDR2 as SNEGSKA (reference sequence). The ends were cut back, 5 bases at V and 2 bases at J, with 4 bases in the middle. The receptor comes from an adult woman who had mild COVID-19 (a few samples of this study predate the infection). Cell type and time point are not known. Sequencing was carried out using PBMCs or a T cell subset sorted from them (not recorded which). The chain has TRBV20-1 and TRBJ2-1; no clear D. Here the CDR3 reads CSASAYNEQFF. CDR3 nucleotides: TGCAGTGCTTCGGCCTACAATGAGCAGTTCTTC.